The 24 T cell receptor beta chains below were found in one sample sequenced in a study of T cells after yellow fever vaccination. Each CDR3 protein is one row after TCRdb ran MiXCR on the 5' RACE reads. This table holds 250,000 to 350,000 distinct CDR3 sequences, around 7% found once. Sample: PBMCs, taken roughly 47 days after the first yellow fever vaccination. These receptors were taken from a young man who received the YFV17D yellow fever vaccine.

This clonotype was observed many times. This sequence joins TRBV4-3 and TRBJ1-1, with D possibly matching TRBD1 (5 bases). The length of the CDR3 is 14 residues. Germline-derived CDR1 and CDR2 are LGHNA and YSLEER. V dropped 0 bases and J dropped 5 bases, with 10 bases sitting between them. In nucleotides, the CDR3 is TGCGCCAGCAGCCAAGAGACAGCCAAAACTGAAGCTTTCTTT. Protein sequence: CASSQETAKTEAFF.

The rearrangement links TRBV11-2 to TRBJ2-1; TRBD2 matches at 9 bases. V was pared by 0 bases and J by 0 bases, with 6 bases of the junction left unmatched. Germline CDR1 SGHAT, CDR2 FQNNGV. The CDR3 consists of 18 residues. The CDR3: CASSLDGLAGTSYNEQFF. CDR3 coding DNA: TGTGCCAGCAGCTTAGATGGGCTAGCGGGGACCTCCTACAATGAGCAGTTCTTC.

The CDR3 is CASSLLYEQFF. CDR3 in DNA: TGTGCCAGCAGCCTACTATATGAGCAGTTCTTC. The rearrangement links TRBV5-4 to TRBJ2-1; no clear D gene. Trimming stripped 4 bases from V and 8 bases from J, with 7 bases between. The CDR3 has 11 amino acids. Looked up from germline, CDR1 is SGHNT and CDR2 is YYREEE (reference sequence).

The chain recombines TRBV5-6 with TRBJ1-1; 7 nucleotides line up with TRBD1. The CDR3 loop spans 15 amino acids. The germline V gene encodes CDR1 SGHDT and CDR2 YYEEEE. Trimming removed 3 bases from V and 1 base from J; junction bases left unmatched: 6. DNA of the CDR3: TGTGCCAGCAGCTCATCCGACAGGGAGAACACTGAAGCTTTCTTT. It specifies CASSSSDRENTEAFF.

The CDR3 loop reads CASSHFRLAGATIQETQYF. The CDR3 bases are TGCGCCAGCAGCCATTTTCGACTAGCGGGGGCCACCATCCAAGAGACCCAGTACTTC. The chain employs TRBV4-3 and TRBJ2-5, with 12 bases that match TRBD2. The CDR3 loop spans 19 amino acids. Germline V lookup: CDR1 LGHNA, CDR2 YSLEER. V dropped 3 bases and J dropped 1; count of bases not matched to a gene: 12.

This clonotype has a count of ten or more. The chain has TRBV13 and TRBJ2-7; D unresolved. The germline CDR1 and CDR2 sequences are PRHDT and FYEKMQ (reference sequence). Trimming pared 5 bases from V and 0 bases from J, leaving 11 bases between. This CDR3 has 14 amino acids. The CDR3 is CASSLPESSYEQYF. In nucleotides, the CDR3 is TGTGCCAGCAGCCTTCCCGAGAGCTCCTACGAGCAGTACTTC.

The J gene is TRBJ1-2, the V gene TRBV7-9; D is perhaps TRBD1 (5 bases). V lost 5 bases to trimming and J lost 6 bases, with 13 bases between them. The CDR3 totals 13 residues. CDR1 is SEHNR, CDR2 FQNEAQ, per germline (reference sequence). CDR3 region: CASSLPKGHGYTF. The CDR3 DNA reads as TGTGCCAGCAGCCTACCGAAGGGACATGGCTACACCTTC.

This rearrangement joins TRBV4-1 to TRBJ2-7; D is undetermined. With 0 bases removed from V and 2 bases from J, the gap between germline ends came to 8 bases. Germline CDR1 and CDR2: MGHRA and YSYEKL. CDR3 length: 14 amino acids. CDR3 amino acids: CASSQEGSPYEQYF. As DNA, the CDR3 is TGCGCCAGCAGCCAAGAGGGCAGTCCCTACGAGCAGTACTTC.

This clonotype was observed a handful of times. This sequence joins TRBV5-1 and TRBJ2-1, with no clear D. Germline-derived CDR1 and CDR2 are SGHRS and YFSETQ. The CDR3 length is 15 residues. Trimming took off 0 bases at V and 5 bases at J, with 12 bases between the two ends. CDR3 sequence: CASSLGLGRNNEQFF. Here the CDR3 DNA reads TGCGCCAGCAGCTTGGGTCTTGGACGGAACAATGAGCAGTTCTTC.

The chain uses TRBV12-3 or TRBV12-4 and TRBJ1-6; D gene unclear. This CDR3 is built from 13 residues. With 3 bases removed from V and 16 bases from J, the gap between germline ends came to 16 bases. CDR3 amino acids: CASSFSTERTLHF. The CDR3 coding sequence is TGTGCCAGCAGTTTTTCAACCGAGCGCACTCTCCACTTT.

This clonotype was seen more than once but under ten times. CDR3 amino acids: CASSQPPGGATDTQYF. For the CDR3, the DNA is TGTGCCAGCAGCCAGCCGCCTGGGGGGGCCACAGATACGCAGTATTTT. The chain employs TRBV7-9 and TRBJ2-3; D is possibly TRBD2 (7 bases). The CDR3 contains 16 residues. CDR1 SEHNR and CDR2 FQNEAQ come from the germline V gene (reference sequence). Trimming pared 5 bases from V and 2 bases from J, leaving 17 bases between.

The table lists this clonotype with a few counts. The V gene is TRBV5-1, the J gene TRBJ1-4; D not certain. The CDR3 runs 13 residues. Looked up from germline, CDR1 is SGHRS and CDR2 is YFSETQ. V lost 4 bases and J lost 5, with 9 bases in between. The DNA for the CDR3 is TGCGCCAGCAGCCCGGCGGCGAATGAAAAACTGTTTTTT. Translating it yields CASSPAANEKLFF.

The V gene is TRBV7-2, the J gene TRBJ2-7, with 8 bases fitting TRBD1. The CDR3 covers 13 residues. After removal of 5 bases from V and 3 bases from J, the junction contained 3 bases not matched to a gene. Looked up from germline, CDR1 is SGHTA and CDR2 is FQGNSA. CDR3: CASSRDRNYEQYF. The DNA for the CDR3 is TGTGCCAGCAGCCGGGACAGGAACTACGAGCAGTACTTC. Based on the CDR3 plus reference TRBV7-2 and TRBJ2-7, the full variable domain is GAGVSQSPSNKVTEKGKDVELRCDPISGHTALYWYRQSLGQGLEFLIYFQGNSAPDKSGLPSDRFSAERTGGSVSTLTIQRTQQEDSAVYLCASSRDRNYEQYFGPGTRLTVT.

A few counts support this clonotype. This chain joins TRBV5-1 and TRBJ2-3, with a weak D call TRBD2 (5 bases). CDR1 SGHRS and CDR2 YFSETQ come from the germline V gene. The ends were cut back, 4 bases at V and 0 bases at J, with 15 bases in the middle. The CDR3 has 16 residues. CDR3 sequence: CASSRRAATSTDTQYF. CDR3 coding DNA: TGCGCCAGCAGCCGGCGGGCAGCCACTAGCACAGATACGCAGTATTTT.

This sequence joins TRBV7-8 and TRBJ2-2; 9 bases fit TRBD1. Trimming took 1 base from V and 5 from J; bases not matched to a gene: 2. This CDR3 spans 15 amino acids. Germline assignment: CDR1 SGHVS and CDR2 FQNEAQ. The CDR3 loop is CASSLDGTGTGELFF. CDR3 in DNA: TGTGCCAGCAGCTTAGATGGGACAGGGACCGGGGAGCTGTTTTTT. The full variable domain, in which reference TRBV7-8 and TRBJ2-2 provide the parts outside the CDR3, is GAGVSQSPRYKVAKRGQDVALRCDPISGHVSLFWYQQALGQGPEFLTYFQNEAQLDKSGLPSDRFFAERPEGSVSTLKIQRTQQEDSAVYLCASSLDGTGTGELFFGEGSRLTVL.

This clonotype was counted at least ten times. J is TRBJ2-2 and V is TRBV5-1; 9 bases agree with TRBD2. The length of the CDR3 is 15 residues. V was clipped by 0 bases and J by 5 bases; unmatched bases: 2. CDR1 SGHRS and CDR2 YFSETQ come from the germline V gene. The CDR3 DNA reads TGCGCCAGCAGCTTGGTCACTAGCGGGACCGGGGAGCTGTTTTTT. It is translated as CASSLVTSGTGELFF.

Only a few counts were recorded for this clonotype. The rearrangement joins TRBV2 to TRBJ2-7; D might be TRBD1 (5 bases). The CDR3 length is 14 residues. The ends were cut back, 7 bases at V and 2 bases at J, with 15 bases in the middle. Germline V gene data show CDR1 as SNHLY and CDR2 as FYNNEI. CDR3 in amino acids: CASNLPGRAYEQYV. The CDR3 DNA reads as TGTGCCAGCAATCTTCCGGGCAGGGCCTACGAGCAGTACGTC.

V usage is TRBV5-1 and J usage is TRBJ2-1, with a weak D call TRBD1 (6 bases). V was cut by 3 bases and J by 7 bases, with 20 bases left in between. This CDR3 is built from 16 residues. Germline CDR1 is SGHRS and CDR2 is YFSETQ. The CDR3 bases are TGCGCCAGCAGCTCGTCGACAGGACATACTGGGAATGAGCAGTTCTTC. Translating gives CASSSSTGHTGNEQFF.

This clonotype has a count of ten or more. This sequence joins TRBV6-1 and TRBJ2-2; D gene unclear. Germline V lookup: CDR1 MNHNS, CDR2 SASEGT. This CDR3 comprises 16 residues. The V end was cut by 5 bases, the J end by 4 bases, with 17 bases between. In DNA form, the CDR3 reads TGTGCCAGCAGTCTCATCGGACGGAAGCGCACCGGGGAGCTGTTTTTT. This sequence encodes CASSLIGRKRTGELFF.

This clonotype was counted at least ten times. The chain employs TRBV12-3 or TRBV12-4 and TRBJ2-3; possibly TRBD1 or TRBD2 for D (7 bases each). The CDR3 is made up of 14 amino acids. Trimming shortened V by 5 bases and J by 6 bases, and 15 bases separated the two germline ends. The DNA of the CDR3 is TGTGCCAGCAGTCCAGGGGGGGCCACCGATACGCAGTATTTT. The encoded protein is CASSPGGATDTQYF.

This clonotype was seen a few times. The V gene is TRBV7-9, the J gene TRBJ2-3; 7 nucleotides align to TRBD2. The V segment lost 4 bases and the J segment 8 bases; nucleotides outside the gene matches: 6. The CDR3 extends over 13 amino acids. Looked up from germline, CDR1 is SEHNR and CDR2 is FQNEAQ (reference sequence). CDR3 region: CASSSMGGGTQYF. The CDR3 DNA sequence: TGTGCCAGCAGCTCAATGGGCGGGGGTACGCAGTATTTT. The full variable domain, in which reference TRBV7-9 and TRBJ2-3 provide the parts outside the CDR3, is DTGVSQNPRHKITKRGQNVTFRCDPISEHNRLYWYRQTLGQGPEFLTYFQNEAQLEKSRLLSDRFSAERPKGSFSTLEIQRTEQGDSAMYLCASSSMGGGTQYFGPGTRLTVL.

The chain is built from TRBV5-1 and TRBJ1-4, with 7 bases matching TRBD1. This CDR3 has 14 amino acids. Per the germline V gene, CDR1 is SGHRS and CDR2 is YFSETQ. The V and J ends lost 5 bases and 3 bases, in that order; junction bases with no gene match: 4. The CDR3 nucleotides are TGCGCCAGCAGGGTCCAGGGGGCTAATGAAAAACTGTTTTTT. Translation gives CASRVQGANEKLFF.

This chain joins TRBV30 and TRBJ1-4, with D perhaps matching TRBD1 (5 bases). Germline CDR1 and CDR2: GTSNPN and SVGIG (reference sequence). V was cut by 3 bases and J by 7 bases, with 18 bases left in between. CDR3 length: 15 residues. The CDR3 region is CAWSPGGAIGEKLFF. Here the CDR3 DNA reads TGTGCCTGGAGCCCCGGAGGGGCTATTGGTGAAAAACTGTTTTTT.

The table lists this clonotype with a few counts. A clone one base away is much larger, so this may be a read error. CDR3: CASSYGNTIYF. Here the CDR3 DNA reads TGTGCCAGCAGCTATGGAAACACCATATATTTT. The genes are TRBV6-6 and TRBJ1-3; D is unclear. The CDR3 runs 11 residues. In germline, CDR1 is MNHNY, CDR2 SVGAGI (reference sequence). The germline V and J ends were trimmed by 6 bases and 3 bases, with 3 bases remaining between them.